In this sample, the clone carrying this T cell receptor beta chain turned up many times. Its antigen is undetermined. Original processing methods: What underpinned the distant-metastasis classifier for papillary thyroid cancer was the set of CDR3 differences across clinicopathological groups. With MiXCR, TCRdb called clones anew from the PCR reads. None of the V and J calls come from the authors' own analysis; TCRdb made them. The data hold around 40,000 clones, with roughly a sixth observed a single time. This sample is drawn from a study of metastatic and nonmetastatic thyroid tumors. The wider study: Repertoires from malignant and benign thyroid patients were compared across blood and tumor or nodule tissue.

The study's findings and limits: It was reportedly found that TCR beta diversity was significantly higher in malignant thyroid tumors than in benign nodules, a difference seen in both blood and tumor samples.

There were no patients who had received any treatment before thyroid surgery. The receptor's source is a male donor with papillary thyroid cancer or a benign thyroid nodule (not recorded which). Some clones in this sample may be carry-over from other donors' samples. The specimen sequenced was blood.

The CDR3 DNA reads as TGTGCCAGCAGCCAAGATATTTCAGATACGCAGTATTTT. Its protein is CASSQDISDTQYF. The chain is built from TRBV3-1 and TRBJ2-3; D remains unclear. In germline, CDR1 is LGHDT, CDR2 YNNKEL (reference sequence). The V and J ends lost 0 bases and 4 bases respectively, with 5 bases between them. CDR3 size: 13 residues.